This TCR beta chain was obtained from a study of shared clonotypes between healthy human individuals (dated by TCRdb to about 2020). Notes on the research overall: The cohort comprised a couple of women and three men aged 18 to 49 years. For each donor, three plates each were used for CD4 naive and CD4 memory, two plates were used for CD8 naive, and one plate was used for CD8 memory. Blood TCR repertoires of 5 or 6 healthy adults were deeply sequenced to estimate repertoire size and the extent of clonotype sharing between individuals. To increase sequencing depth and limit assay-specific biases, different laboratories used diverse techniques to prepare libraries and sequence TCR repertoires. Each donor's leukapheresis produced roughly between roughly 0.85 and 9 billion PBMCs. The full study reports these points: Only blood was sampled, and tissue TCR repertoires likely differ from those in blood. Because the study included only a small number of donors, the genetic and exposure-history diversity represented was limited. Rarefaction of sorted-subset datasets indicated incomplete sequencing despite the large sequencing depth. Naive subsets generally had larger estimated clonotype richness than memory subsets did. Compared with non-shared clonotypes, the clonotypes found in all four sorted-subset donors had higher generation probabilities. Across four donors, about 4.5% of naive CD4, approximately 3.6% of naive CD8, around 2.5% of memory CD4, and around 0.4% of memory CD8 clonotypes were shared. Pairwise subsampling indicated that sequencing depth was expected to affect the degree of clonotype sharing among donors.

On this clone itself: What this receptor recognizes is not known. There are no base qualities to consult, and no much larger clone falls within one base.

The CDR3 contains 14 residues, cysteine and phenylalanine counted. Only CDR3 DNA is held: 42 bases, read in frame from base 1. Trimming removed 10 bases from V and 6 bases from J, leaving 21 bases between the germline ends. From a lookup of the germline V gene (reference sequence), CDR1 and CDR2 are LNHDA and SQIVND. CD8 naive samples were CD45RO-negative cells positively selected for CCR7, giving a CD45RA+CCR7+ population that excluded TemRA cells. Healthy HIV-negative adults with no recently reported acute infections or vaccinations were included as donors. Every donor was a Caucasian adult residing in Nashville, Tennessee, USA. Blood was obtained by leukapheresis, after which PBMCs were separated by Ficoll-Histopaque density gradient centrifugation and cryopreserved in liquid nitrogen vapor phase. Analytical flow cytometry was used to check the purity and quantity of every magnetically sorted T cell population. Each sorted fraction had its genomic DNA isolated and then quantified by UV absorbance on a Nanodrop 2000c.

Using the deep immunoSEQ assay, multiplex PCR amplified TCR CDR3 regions from genomic DNA. Extracted genomic DNA from each cell subset was distributed evenly across all wells of several immunoSEQ 96-well plates, and each plate was treated as a replicate. Each replicate PCR for sorted subsets received about 0.2 ug genomic DNA, equal to roughly 30,000 T cell genomes. The purified libraries were quantified using a Qubit 3.0 fluorometer, sized with a Bioanalyzer 2100, and then quantified again using the KAPA Library Quantification kit. Every immunoSEQ 96-well plate was sequenced on a dedicated single-read 150-cycle Illumina NextSeq 550 flow cell. The authors' analysis ran thus. Because only junctional sequences without quality scores were contained in the immunoSEQ output, filtering matching that applied to full-length reads could not be performed. Sequences were annotated with PyIR, a Python wrapper for IgBLAST v1.9, and V/J genes and CDR3 were assigned using IMGT germline references. Any read was removed if the V/J assignment was weak (E-value above 1e-6), the CDR3 was missing, or the read contained stop codons, out-of-frame junctions, or ambiguous translated residues. V3J clonotypes were defined as sequences sharing an identical inferred V gene, J gene, and CDR3 amino acid sequence. To compute the percentage overlap between repertoires, the number of shared unique clonotypes was divided by the size of the smaller repertoire. Three approaches were used to assess repertoire richness: RTK rarefaction, the Chao1 estimator, and Recon v2.1 estimates of unobserved clonotypes. For all TCRbeta clonotypes obtained by the gDNA method from several donors, generation probabilities were computed with OLGA. TCRdb stores this immuneACCESS table with in-frame sequences only. Part of the clones is absent; in the studies checked, under half of the shortfall reflects unresolved V genes, and no reason is known for the rest. V and J calls and clone size are copied from that table; D and trimming were computed from the DNA. This sample gives a few million clones in total; around 95% of them show up just once. About 1.6% of the sample is held by the ten biggest clonotypes.

The chain links TRBV19 with TRBJ1-1; no confident D gene assignment can be made. The sequence was collected from a man younger than 35 in good health. Some clones in this sample may be carry-over from other donors' samples. Sequenced sample: naive CD8+ T cells from PBMCs. Read against the paper, the sample's cell subset or site label means: CD45RA+CCR7+. The bases read TGTGCCACCTCTACGCTAGTCGATCAGCCTGAAGCTTTCTTT. It specifies CATSTLVDQPEAFF.